Following are 5 T cell receptor beta chains from one sample sequenced in a study of T cell responses to AZD1222 COVID-19 vaccine. Produced via immunoSEQ multiplex PCR; TCRdb's table is partial and in-frame only. The data show 200,000 to 250,000 clones, approximately 94% seen once. The sequencing used peripheral blood, collected 28 days after the second dose of the MenACWY control vaccine. These TCRs come from an adult who received the MenACWY meningococcal vaccine as a control.

This clone was counted a single time. V usage is TRBV24-1 and J usage is TRBJ2-1, with a tentative D call TRBD2 (6 bases). V was clipped by 6 bases and J by 6 bases, with 17 bases between them. The CDR3 runs to 15 residues. Germline values: CDR1 KGHDR, CDR2 SFDVKD. CDR3 sequence (DNA): TGTGCCACCAGTCAAGTCGGGAGAGAGTTCAATGAGCAGTTCTTC. Its translation is CATSQVGREFNEQFF.

This clone was observed a handful of times. V and J are TRBV9 and TRBJ2-7; 7 bases are a match to TRBD1. The germline gives CDR1 SGDLS, CDR2 YYNGEE. The trim removed 4 bases at V and 0 bases at J, leaving 4 bases unmatched. The CDR3 runs to 14 residues. CDR3 sequence (DNA): TGTGCCAGCAGCAGACAGGGTGTCTCCTACGAGCAGTACTTC. Translation: CASSRQGVSYEQYF.

The gene calls are TRBV5-1 and TRBJ2-6; tentative D call: TRBD2 (6 bases). The CDR3 is 20 amino acids. Per germline, CDR1 SGHRS and CDR2 YFSETQ. V lost 7 bases, J lost 0 bases, and 26 bases lay in between. The CDR3 nucleotides read TGCGCCAGCGGCAGCGGGTTCAGAGCCGGGACTCGCTCTGGGGCCAACGTCCTGACTTTC. Its translation: CASGSGFRAGTRSGANVLTF.

The chain combines TRBV2 with TRBJ2-7; tentatively, D is TRBD2 (6 bases). The CDR3 runs 12 residues. Germline CDR1 and CDR2: SNHLY and FYNNEI. V lost 4 bases, J lost 5 bases, and 9 bases lay in between. CDR3 DNA: TGTGCCAGCAGTGGTCGGGGGAACGAGCAGTACTTC. Its protein product is CASSGRGNEQYF.

This clone was observed once. This chain joins TRBV6-1 and TRBJ2-5, with TRBD2 identical over 10 bases. V dropped 4 bases and J dropped 1; count of bases not matched to a gene: 6. Germline CDR1 is MNHNS and CDR2 is SASEGT. This CDR3 comprises 16 residues. The CDR3 sequence is CASSALAGIRQETQYF. In DNA, the CDR3 is TGTGCCAGCAGTGCACTAGCGGGAATCCGCCAAGAGACCCAGTACTTC.